This TCR beta chain was sequenced during a study of beta chain features in type 1 diabetes. General study results and limits: The study found that naive, central memory and Treg TCRB repertoires appeared more similar in patients than in healthy donors.

The isolated RNA, all of it, was reverse transcribed, so expressed TCRB transcripts were what got sequenced. Sequencing was performed with immunoSEQ multiplex PCR; in TCRdb, only in-frame clones are kept and a portion is missing. The table records about 220,000 clones, roughly 11% of them present only once. Germline CDR1 reads MNHNS; CDR2 reads SASEGT. This CDR3 has 16 residues. With 3 bases clipped from V and 2 bases from J, the junction kept 7 bases outside the gene matches. With respect to this clone: Its antigen is not identified. In the same sample, other DNA sequences code for this CDR3.

The source of this sequence is a young man in good health. Sequenced material: central memory CD4+ T cells from blood. The chain links TRBV6-1 to TRBJ2-3; TRBD2 aligns across 8 bases. The DNA of the CDR3 is TGTGCCAGCAGTGATGCTAGCGGGCGGACCACAGATACGCAGTATTTT. Protein product: CASSDASGRTTDTQYF.